Listed below are T cell receptor beta chains from one sample, sequenced in a study of shared clonotypes between healthy human individuals. Libraries were prepared by immunoSEQ multiplex PCR; TCRdb keeps only in-frame clonotypes and omits some of them. The repertoire holds approximately 100,000 clones, with approximately 70% as singletons. The sequencing sample was made of memory CD8+ T cells sorted from blood. The receptors were sampled from a woman younger than 45 in good health. The CDR3 runs from the conserved cysteine through the conserved F or W. The D gene is left open where the match is weak. Size is omitted from some rows. Given values are once, few, many or a class for expanded clones.

clone size: few; D gene: TRBD1; J gene: TRBJ2-7; V gene: TRBV15; CDR3 DNA: TGTGCCACCAGTACAGGACAGGGCTACGAGCAGTACTTC; CDR3 protein: CATSTGQGYEQYF
clone size: NA; D gene: TRBD1; J gene: TRBJ1-1; V gene: TRBV27; CDR3 DNA: TGTGCCAGCAGTTCGGGACAGGGCGGAGAAGCTTTCTTT; CDR3 protein: CASSSGQGGEAFF
clone size: NA; D gene: NA; J gene: TRBJ2-6; V gene: TRBV7-9; CDR3 DNA: TGTGCCAGCACCCAAACAGGGACGGCCAACGTCCTGACTTTC; CDR3 protein: CASTQTGTANVLTF
clone size: NA; D gene: NA; J gene: TRBJ1-5; V gene: TRBV15; CDR3 DNA: TGTGCCACCAGCAGAGATGGCGAAGGGAATCAGCCCCAGCATTTT; CDR3 protein: CATSRDGEGNQPQHF
clone size: NA; D gene: TRBD1; J gene: TRBJ2-5; V gene: TRBV7-9; CDR3 DNA: TGTGCCAGCAGCCCCGGGACAGTGACAATGGAGACCCAGTACTTC; CDR3 protein: CASSPGTVTMETQYF
clone size: once; D gene: TRBD2; J gene: TRBJ2-2; V gene: TRBV28; CDR3 DNA: TGTGCCAGCCGGGGACTAGCGGGAGTCGCGAACACCGGGGAGCTGTTTTTT; CDR3 protein: CASRGLAGVANTGELFF
clone size: NA; D gene: NA; J gene: TRBJ2-7; V gene: TRBV10-1; CDR3 DNA: TGCGCCAGCAGTGTGTCCCTATGGGACGAGCAGTACTTC; CDR3 protein: CASSVSLWDEQYF
clone size: NA; D gene: NA; J gene: TRBJ1-1; V gene: TRBV9; CDR3 DNA: TGTGCCAGCTCTAATCTGCCTGAAGCTTTCTTT; CDR3 protein: CASSNLPEAFF
clone size: NA; D gene: TRBD2; J gene: TRBJ2-7; V gene: TRBV28; CDR3 DNA: TGTGCCAGCAGATCCTCCCTTTTAGCGGGAGGGCCTTACGAGCAGTACTTC; CDR3 protein: CASRSSLLAGGPYEQYF
clone size: few; D gene: TRBD1; J gene: TRBJ2-3; V gene: TRBV6-1; CDR3 DNA: TGTGCCAGCAGTGAGGGGACAGGGGAGACAGATACGCAGTATTTT; CDR3 protein: CASSEGTGETDTQYF
clone size: NA; D gene: NA; J gene: TRBJ1-6; V gene: TRBV7-8; CDR3 DNA: TGTGCCAGCAGCTTAGCGACGCGGCGGCGGAATTCACCCCTCCACTTT; CDR3 protein: CASSLATRRRNSPLHF
clone size: NA; D gene: TRBD1; J gene: TRBJ2-3; V gene: TRBV5-1; CDR3 DNA: TGCGCCAGCAGCTTGGGTCAGGGGGCGAGCACAGATACGCAGTATTTT; CDR3 protein: CASSLGQGASTDTQYF
clone size: once; D gene: TRBD1; J gene: TRBJ2-7; V gene: TRBV7-9; CDR3 DNA: TGTGCCAGCAGGGGGACAGGGGGCAGGTACGAGCAGTACTTC; CDR3 protein: CASRGTGGRYEQYF
clone size: NA; D gene: TRBD1; J gene: TRBJ2-7; V gene: TRBV28; CDR3 DNA: TGTGCCAGCAGTGCGTACAGGGGTTACGAGCAGTACTTC; CDR3 protein: CASSAYRGYEQYF
clone size: NA; D gene: TRBD1; J gene: TRBJ1-2; V gene: TRBV13; CDR3 DNA: TGTGCCAGCAGCCGCCGGACAGGGCCTGATGGCTACACCTTC; CDR3 protein: CASSRRTGPDGYTF
clone size: once; D gene: NA; J gene: TRBJ2-6; V gene: TRBV2; CDR3 DNA: TGTGCCAGCAGTAAGCGTGTGGCTGGGGGCGGAATGCGTGGGGCCAACGTCCTGACTTTC; CDR3 protein: CASSKRVAGGGMRGANVLTF
clone size: NA; D gene: TRBD1; J gene: TRBJ2-3; V gene: TRBV7-9; CDR3 DNA: TGTGCCAGCAGCATGGGACAGGCGGACACAGATACGCAGTATTTT; CDR3 protein: CASSMGQADTDTQYF
clone size: NA; D gene: NA; J gene: TRBJ1-1; V gene: TRBV28; CDR3 DNA: TGTGCCAGCAGTGCAAGGGTGGGGGTAAACACTGAAGCTTTCTTT; CDR3 protein: CASSARVGVNTEAFF
clone size: NA; D gene: NA; J gene: TRBJ2-2; V gene: TRBV6-1; CDR3 DNA: TGTGCCAGCAGTGAAGTGGGACGGAGGACCTCCGAGGGGACCGGGGAGCTGTTTTTT; CDR3 protein: CASSEVGRRTSEGTGELFF
clone size: NA; D gene: NA; J gene: TRBJ2-1; V gene: TRBV5-6; CDR3 DNA: TGTGCCAGCAGCATTGCGCTCAGATCCAATGAGCAGTTCTTC; CDR3 protein: CASSIALRSNEQFF
clone size: medium-sized; D gene: TRBD1; J gene: TRBJ1-5; V gene: TRBV6-5; CDR3 DNA: TGTGCCAGCAGGACAGGGGGAGAGGGCAATCAGCCCCAGCATTTT; CDR3 protein: CASRTGGEGNQPQHF
clone size: once; D gene: TRBD1; J gene: TRBJ1-1; V gene: TRBV28; CDR3 DNA: TGTGCCAGCAGCTCCGACAGGGGGCAGTTGCCTGAAGCTTTCTTT; CDR3 protein: CASSSDRGQLPEAFF